This paragraph covers one T cell receptor (beta chain) sequence. This record comes from a study of human T cells and chemical hapten exposure. The overall study: 2% DPC applied to a 2 cm by 2 cm arm area sensitized donors. Diphenylcyclopropenone was administered weekly to the scalp of patients throughout the approximately 25-week study. Patients, a majority of them female, were diagnosed with alopecia areata, totalis or universalis.

The time point was: patch test 3, about 24 weeks after DPC sensitization. Treatment specified: therapeutic diphenylcyclopropenone sensitization with weekly scalp DPC. Extraction of total RNA was performed on unfractionated whole blood. TCRdb re-called the RACE reads through MiXCR, storing one row per CDR3 protein. The table records roughly 150,000 distinct CDR3 sequences, roughly 25% of them present only once. This receptor was taken from a woman between 18 and 29 years old with alopecia areata. Some clones in this sample may be carry-over from other donors' samples. The sample here was whole blood, taken in connection with sensitization to the hapten diphenylcyclopropenone (DPC).

The CDR3 coding sequence is TGTGCCAGCAGTGCCCCCCTGGGGACTAATGAAAAACTGTTTTTT. It translates to CASSAPLGTNEKLFF. The chain links TRBV2 to TRBJ1-4; D gene ambiguous. V lost 4 bases to trimming and J lost 2 bases, with 11 bases between them. CDR1 and CDR2 (germline): SNHLY, FYNNEI. This CDR3 has 15 residues.